Following are 17 T cell receptor beta chains from one sample sequenced in a study of T-cell reconstitution after alpha-beta-depleted transplantation in children. The TCRbeta library was prepared with unique molecular identifiers. TCRdb re-called the PCR reads with MiXCR, one entry per CDR3 protein. In the table there are 250,000 to 400,000 distinct CDR3 sequences, approximately 23% of which are singletons. The material sequenced was PBMCs, mostly from graft donor cells, taken 180 days after TCRalphabeta/CD19-depleted stem cell transplant. The receptor set was obtained from a male patient aged 5 to 17 who had a stem cell transplant for acute lymphoblastic leukemia, so the T cells may come from the graft donor.

This chain connects TRBV7-8 to TRBJ2-3, with D unresolved. CDR3 size: 16 residues. Germline CDR1 SGHVS, CDR2 FQNEAQ. V was pared by 2 bases and J by 0 bases, with 12 bases between. The DNA for the CDR3 is TGTGCCAGCAGCTTAAATGCGGAAACTAGCACAGATACGCAGTATTTT. Translation gives CASSLNAETSTDTQYF.

The chain combines TRBV14 with TRBJ2-2; D not certain. Trimming took off 2 bases at V and 1 base at J, with 23 bases between the two ends. CDR1 is SGHDN, CDR2 FVKESK, per germline. The CDR3 is 20 residues long. The CDR3 spells CASSQWVGSLLRQNTGELFF. In DNA, the CDR3 is TGTGCCAGCAGCCAATGGGTGGGCAGCTTGTTACGACAGAACACCGGGGAGCTGTTTTTT. The variable domain in full, completed from reference TRBV14 and TRBJ2-2, reads EAGVTQFPSHSVIEKGQTVTLRCDPISGHDNLYWYRRVMGKEIKFLLHFVKESKQDESGMPNNRFLAERTGGTYSTLKVQPAELEDSGVYFCASSQWVGSLLRQNTGELFFGEGSRLTVL.

This clonotype was seen more than once but under ten times. This chain links TRBV9 with TRBJ2-1; TRBD2 matches at 16 bases. Per the germline V gene, CDR1 is SGDLS and CDR2 is YYNGEE. Trimming removed 4 bases from V and 1 base from J; junction bases left unmatched: 11. The CDR3 has 20 amino acids. The CDR3 here is CASSLPGLAGGLGSYNEQFF. CDR3 DNA: TGTGCCAGCAGCCTTCCGGGACTAGCGGGAGGGCTAGGGTCCTACAATGAGCAGTTCTTC.

This clonotype was counted once. The J gene is TRBJ2-1, the V gene TRBV7-9; possibly TRBD2 for D (6 bases). The V end lost 5 bases, the J end lost 4 bases, and 15 bases lay between the germline ends. CDR1 and CDR2 (germline): SEHNR, FQNEAQ (reference sequence). The CDR3 runs 15 residues. The CDR3 DNA follows: TGTGCCAGCAGCCCCCGCAGGGAGGTTTACAATGAGCAGTTCTTC. Encoded protein: CASSPRREVYNEQFF.

The rearrangement joins TRBV20-1 to TRBJ2-2, with D maybe TRBD1 (6 bases). This CDR3 contains 12 residues. Germline lookup yields CDR1 DFQATT and CDR2 SNEGSKA (reference sequence). Trimming cost V 8 bases and J 6 bases, with 13 bases left between them. Here the CDR3 reads CSSRDTPGELFF. CDR3 bases: TGCAGTTCCCGGGACACACCCGGGGAGCTGTTTTTT.

The DNA for the CDR3 is TGTGCCAGCAGCTTAACCGGGGGGCAAGGCTATGGCTACACCTTC. It translates to CASSLTGGQGYGYTF. V gene TRBV7-3 combines with J gene TRBJ1-2, with a tentative D call TRBD1 (6 bases). The CDR3 consists of 15 residues. Trimming removed 0 bases from V and 4 bases from J, with 12 bases in between. Germline values: CDR1 SGHTA, CDR2 FQGTGA.

This clonotype was recorded many times. The V call is TRBV6-5, the J call TRBJ2-1; D uncertain. Germline CDR1 and CDR2: MNHEY and SVGAGI. This CDR3 region has 13 residues. The ends were cut back, 2 bases at V and 4 bases at J, with 6 bases in the middle. The CDR3 region has the DNA TGTGCCAGCAGTTACGGCCTATACAATGAGCAGTTCTTC. Protein sequence: CASSYGLYNEQFF.

The rearrangement uses TRBV6-1 and TRBJ2-3; 12 nucleotides agree with TRBD1. V was pared by 6 bases and J by 2 bases, with 3 bases of the junction left unmatched. The CDR3 is made up of 15 amino acids. Germline values: CDR1 MNHNS, CDR2 SASEGT. For the CDR3, the DNA is TGTGCCAGCAGCTCGGGACAGGGGGCCACAGATACGCAGTATTTT. Amino acid sequence: CASSSGQGATDTQYF.

The V gene is TRBV20-1, the J gene TRBJ2-7, with TRBD1 matching 8 bases. Trimming cost V 5 bases and J 3 bases; bases outside gene matches: 6. The germline V gene encodes CDR1 DFQATT and CDR2 SNEGSKA (reference sequence). CDR3 size: 13 residues. The CDR3 DNA is TGCAGTGCTCCCCGCGACAGGGGCTACGAGCAGTACTTC. It is translated as CSAPRDRGYEQYF.

To note about this clonotype: Compared with germline, one end of the junction differs, possibly owing to a read error. The chain joins TRBV10-2 to TRBJ2-2, with 13 bases fitting TRBD2. The CDR3 contains 18 residues. Germline V gene data show CDR1 as WSHSY and CDR2 as SAAADI. The CDR3 loop reads CASNPSGLAGIYTRELFF. The CDR3 nucleotides read TGCGCCAGCAACCCCTCGGGACTAGCGGGGATCTACACCAGGGAGCTGTTTTTT.

In this sample, this clonotype turned up a few times. The CDR3 sequence is CASSHRTLSSYNEQFF. The CDR3 DNA sequence: TGTGCCAGCAGCCACCGGACTTTGAGCTCCTACAATGAGCAGTTCTTC. The chain combines TRBV3-1 with TRBJ2-1, with a possible D match to TRBD2 (5 bases). Germline V CDR1 and CDR2: LGHDT, YNNKEL (reference sequence). The CDR3 is 16 residues long. Trimming shortened V by 3 bases and J by 0 bases, and 12 bases separated the two germline ends.

The V call is TRBV27, the J call TRBJ2-1, with D unresolved. V shed 2 bases and J shed 3 bases, with 11 bases lying between them. The CDR3 length is 15 residues. Germline V CDR1 and CDR2: MNHEY, SMNVEV (reference sequence). CDR3 in amino acids: CASSLDPPRYNEQFF. The CDR3, as DNA: TGTGCCAGCAGTTTAGACCCCCCTCGCTACAATGAGCAGTTCTTC.

The J gene is TRBJ2-5, the V gene TRBV5-6, with 7 positions matching TRBD1. This CDR3 spans 14 amino acids. The V segment lost 0 bases and the J segment 3 bases; nucleotides outside the gene matches: 2. The germline gives CDR1 SGHDT, CDR2 YYEEEE. CDR3: CASSLGQGKETQYF. DNA of the CDR3: TGTGCCAGCAGCTTGGGACAGGGTAAAGAGACCCAGTACTTC.

The V gene is TRBV5-6, the J gene TRBJ2-3; D ambiguous. The CDR3 consists of 12 residues. Germline CDR1 SGHDT, CDR2 YYEEEE. The V and J ends lost 2 bases and 6 bases respectively, with 7 bases between them. The CDR3 DNA is TGTGCCAGCAGCTTTGAAGCTGATACGCAGTATTTT. Protein: CASSFEADTQYF.

The CDR3 region is CASSLERARGGRAQYF. CDR3 DNA: TGTGCCAGCAGCTTAGAAAGGGCCCGCGGCGGGAGGGCCCAGTACTTC. This sequence joins TRBV7-3 and TRBJ2-5; 9 nucleotides line up with TRBD2. J was trimmed by 9 bases and V by 2 bases; bases with no gene match: 13. CDR1 and CDR2 from the germline V gene are SGHTA and FQGTGA. The CDR3 totals 16 residues.

This clonotype was observed a handful of times. This chain links TRBV12-3 or TRBV12-4 with TRBJ1-5, with 7 positions matching TRBD1. V lost 6 bases and J lost 8; bases outside the gene matches: 13. This CDR3 contains 15 residues. The CDR3 DNA sequence: TGTGCCAGCAGCCTTCGTACAGGGGCGGCGGAGCCCCAGCATTTT. Translated: CASSLRTGAAEPQHF.

This clonotype was observed a few times. This chain joins TRBV10-3 and TRBJ2-1; a possible D gene is TRBD1 (6 bases). Germline CDR1 and CDR2: ENHRY and SYGVKD. The CDR3 is 12 amino acids. The V gene lost 3 bases and the J gene lost 9 bases, with 9 bases spanning the gap. The CDR3 bases are TGTGCCATCAGTGAACTAGGGGGTGAGCAGTTCTTC. This sequence encodes CAISELGGEQFF.